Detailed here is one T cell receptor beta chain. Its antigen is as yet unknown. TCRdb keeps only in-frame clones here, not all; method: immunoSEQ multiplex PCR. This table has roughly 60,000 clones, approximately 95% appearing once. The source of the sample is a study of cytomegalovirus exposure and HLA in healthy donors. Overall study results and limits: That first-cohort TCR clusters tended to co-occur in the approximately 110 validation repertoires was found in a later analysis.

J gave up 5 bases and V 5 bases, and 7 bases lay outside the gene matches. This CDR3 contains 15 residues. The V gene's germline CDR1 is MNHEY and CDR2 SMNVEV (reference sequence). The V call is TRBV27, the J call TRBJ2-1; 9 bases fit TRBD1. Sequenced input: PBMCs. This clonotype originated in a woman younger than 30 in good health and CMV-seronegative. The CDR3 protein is CASSPQTGGDNEQFF. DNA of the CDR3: TGTGCCAGCAGTCCCCAGACAGGGGGAGACAATGAGCAGTTCTTC.